The T cell receptor (beta chain) described here comes from a study of blood T cell repertoires in COVID-19. Original methodology: Cell counts per sample came from amplifying reference gene primers. The repertoire was sequenced with immunoSEQ multiplex PCR; TCRdb's copy has only in-frame clones and lacks some. That table furnishes V, J and clone size, whereas the DNA furnished D and trimming. Among about 200,000 clones listed, 80% to 90% were seen once. Looked up from germline, CDR1 is SGHRS and CDR2 is YFSETQ. V gave up 1 base and J gave up 0 bases, with 9 bases separating them. The CDR3 loop spans 15 amino acids.

The chain recombines TRBV5-1 with TRBJ2-3; maybe TRBD1 (5 bases). Sequencing was performed on peripheral blood. This TCR derives from a human donor in a cohort sampled during active COVID-19. CDR3 in DNA: TGCGCCAGCAGCTTGACAAGACAGAGCACAGATACGCAGTATTTT. Amino acids: CASSLTRQSTDTQYF.